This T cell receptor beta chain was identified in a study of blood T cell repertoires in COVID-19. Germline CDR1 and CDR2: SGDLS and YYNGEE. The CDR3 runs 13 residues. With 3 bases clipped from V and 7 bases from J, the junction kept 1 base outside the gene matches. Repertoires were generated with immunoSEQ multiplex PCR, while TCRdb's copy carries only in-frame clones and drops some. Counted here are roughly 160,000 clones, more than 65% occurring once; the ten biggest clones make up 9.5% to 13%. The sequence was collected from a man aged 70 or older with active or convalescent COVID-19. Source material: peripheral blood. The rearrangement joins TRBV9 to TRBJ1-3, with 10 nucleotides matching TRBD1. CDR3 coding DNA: TGTGCCAGCAGCGGGGACAGGGGCAACACCATATATTTT. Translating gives CASSGDRGNTIYF.